Listed here are 31 T cell receptor beta chains from one sample, sequenced in a study of cytomegalovirus exposure and HLA in healthy donors. 13 Jbeta primers and 60 Vbeta primers were used for the PCR. TCRdb keeps only in-frame clones here, not all; method: immunoSEQ multiplex PCR. Here the sample spans about 140,000 clones, over 60% being singletons. The sequenced sample consisted of PBMCs. The receptors shown here come from a male donor in good health and CMV-seronegative.

The gene calls are TRBV5-1 and TRBJ2-7, with 7 bases that match TRBD2. Germline trimming cut 4 bases from V and 2 bases from J; bases unmatched to any gene: 6. The CDR3 has 14 residues. Germline assignment: CDR1 SGHRS and CDR2 YFSETQ. The CDR3, as DNA: TGCGCCAGCAGCCGGTCGGGGGGAGCCTACGAGCAGTACTTC. Translating gives CASSRSGGAYEQYF.

The V gene is TRBV15, the J gene TRBJ1-1, with D uncertain. V was clipped by 1 base and J by 1 base, with 4 bases between them. The CDR3 is made up of 13 amino acids. Germline values: CDR1 LNHNV, CDR2 YYDKDF (reference sequence). The CDR3 sequence is CATSRVGNTEAFF. The CDR3 DNA reads TGTGCCACCAGCAGAGTCGGGAACACTGAAGCTTTCTTT.

This clone has a handful of counts. V gene TRBV11-2 combines with J gene TRBJ2-5; tentatively, D is TRBD1 (6 bases). V lost 5 bases to trimming and J lost 2 bases, with 15 bases between them. The CDR3 has 15 residues. CDR1 is SGHAT, CDR2 FQNNGV, per germline. The CDR3 loop reads CASSADRWYQETQYF. The CDR3 coding sequence is TGTGCCAGCAGCGCCGACAGGTGGTATCAAGAGACCCAGTACTTC.

This rearrangement joins TRBV19 to TRBJ2-7; TRBD2 is a possible D gene (5 bases). V dropped 3 bases and J dropped 6 bases, with 15 bases sitting between them. This CDR3 has 14 residues. CDR1 is LNHDA, CDR2 SQIVND, per germline (reference sequence). The DNA of the CDR3 is TGTGCCAGTAGTATTACCGGGAACGAGGGCGAGCAGTACTTC. Its translation: CASSITGNEGEQYF.

The J gene is TRBJ2-3, the V gene TRBV5-4; TRBD1 matches 7 bases. Germline assignment: CDR1 SGHNT and CDR2 YYREEE (reference sequence). V trimming: 3 bases; J trimming: 5 bases; junction bases outside the gene matches: 12. The CDR3 sequence is 16 residues long. The CDR3 DNA is TGTGCCAGCAGCTCTTACCGGGACAGAGGGCGAGATACGCAGTATTTT. This translates into CASSSYRDRGRDTQYF.

The sample holds one count of this clone. V and J are TRBV9 and TRBJ2-1; 8 bases are a match to TRBD1. Trimming cost V 0 bases and J 8 bases; bases outside gene matches: 10. The CDR3 has 16 amino acids. CDR1 is SGDLS and CDR2 is YYNGEE in the germline V gene. The CDR3 here is CASSVDLAGGADEQFF. CDR3 DNA: TGTGCCAGCAGCGTAGACTTGGCAGGGGGCGCGGATGAGCAGTTCTTC.

This clone was seen once. This chain links TRBV9 with TRBJ2-7; tentatively, D is TRBD1 (6 bases). V lost 2 bases to trimming and J lost 2 bases, with 11 bases between them. The germline V gene has CDR1 SGDLS and CDR2 YYNGEE. The CDR3 runs to 14 residues. In DNA, the CDR3 is TGTGCCAGCAGCGTCAGGGGAGAGGCCTACGAGCAGTACTTC. It yields the protein CASSVRGEAYEQYF.

The J gene is TRBJ2-2, the V gene TRBV7-6, with TRBD2 as a possible D gene (7 bases). CDR3 size: 17 residues. Between the trimmed V and J ends, which lost 5 bases and 3 bases, there was a span of 19 bases. CDR1 and CDR2 from the germline V gene are SGHVS and FNYEAQ. The CDR3 sequence: CASSTRRGGRDTGELFF. DNA of the CDR3: TGTGCCAGCAGCACACGAAGGGGGGGCCGGGACACCGGGGAGCTGTTTTTT.

The chain carries TRBV29-1 and TRBJ2-2; TRBD1 is a possible D gene (6 bases). The CDR3 extends over 14 amino acids. Trimming shortened V by 5 bases and J by 8 bases, and 18 bases separated the two germline ends. CDR1 is SQVTM, CDR2 ANQGSEA, per germline. CDR3 amino acids: CSVQQGATTGELFF. The DNA for the CDR3 is TGCAGCGTTCAACAGGGCGCTACGACGGGGGAGCTGTTTTTT.

The rearrangement uses TRBV19 and TRBJ2-1; D is uncertain. CDR3 length equals 12 residues. Germline V lookup: CDR1 LNHDA, CDR2 SQIVND (reference sequence). Trimming left V 4 bases short and J 7 bases short, with 8 bases between. CDR3 protein: CASSTRFNEQFF. CDR3 sequence (DNA): TGTGCCAGTAGTACTCGTTTTAATGAGCAGTTCTTC.

This clone was counted a few times. The J gene is TRBJ2-7, the V gene TRBV25-1; D not certain. The germline V gene has CDR1 MGHDK and CDR2 SYGVNS. The CDR3 sequence is 13 residues long. The V and J ends lost 6 bases and 1 base respectively, with 10 bases between them. CDR3 DNA sequence: TGTGCCAGCAGCCAAAGCAGGTCCTACGAGCAGTACTTC. Translating gives CASSQSRSYEQYF.

The chain recombines TRBV7-9 with TRBJ1-5, with 8 bases that match TRBD1. Germline V lookup: CDR1 SEHNR, CDR2 FQNEAQ (reference sequence). Losses at the gene ends were 3 bases for V and 9 bases for J; bases not matched to a gene: 16. The CDR3 covers 17 residues. The CDR3 here is CASSFRRQGAPDGPQHF. CDR3 nucleotide sequence: TGTGCCAGCAGCTTTAGGAGGCAGGGGGCACCCGATGGGCCCCAGCATTTT.

J is TRBJ2-7 and V is TRBV4-3; possible D gene TRBD1, 5 bases. From germline, CDR1 is LGHNA and CDR2 YSLEER. The CDR3 has 15 amino acids. With 4 bases removed from V and 2 bases from J, the gap between germline ends came to 15 bases. In nucleotides, the CDR3 is TGCGCCAGCAGCCGCGGTTACCAGGGCGCCTACGAGCAGTACTTC. Its translation: CASSRGYQGAYEQYF.

This clone was counted a few times. The J gene is TRBJ1-1, the V gene TRBV6-6; 9 bases map to TRBD1. Germline V lookup: CDR1 MNHNY, CDR2 SVGAGI (reference sequence). This CDR3 comprises 16 residues. Trimming took 6 bases from V and 3 from J; bases not matched to a gene: 11. The CDR3 sequence is CASRSPGQGTHTEAFF. The CDR3 DNA reads TGTGCCAGCAGATCCCCGGGACAGGGAACTCACACTGAAGCTTTCTTT.

The J gene is TRBJ2-7, the V gene TRBV28; 12 bases fit TRBD1. V dropped 5 bases and J dropped 5; count of bases not matched to a gene: 7. CDR3 size: 15 residues. The V gene's germline CDR1 is MDHEN and CDR2 SYDVKM. The DNA of the CDR3 is TGTGCCAGCAGTCTAGCGGGACAGGGGGCTGACGAGCAGTACTTC. Its protein is CASSLAGQGADEQYF.

The genes are TRBV10-3 and TRBJ2-5; a weak D match, TRBD2 (5 bases). V lost 3 bases and J lost 5, with 7 bases in between. Germline V lookup: CDR1 ENHRY, CDR2 SYGVKD. The CDR3 has 12 residues. CDR3 sequence reads: CAISDRGETQYF. The CDR3 bases are TGTGCCATCAGTGATAGAGGGGAGACCCAGTACTTC.

The gene calls are TRBV7-2 and TRBJ1-1; 10 bases agree with TRBD1. From germline, CDR1 is SGHTA and CDR2 FQGNSA. This CDR3 has 13 amino acids. The V and J ends lost 5 bases and 7 bases, in that order; junction bases with no gene match: 4. The CDR3 coding sequence is TGTGCCAGCAGCCGACAGGGGGCCAGTGAAGCTTTCTTT. This codes for CASSRQGASEAFF.

The chain joins TRBV29-1 to TRBJ2-3, with D possibly TRBD1 on 5 matching bases. V gave up 7 bases and J gave up 1 base, with 24 bases separating them. Germline values: CDR1 SQVTM, CDR2 ANQGSEA. The CDR3 has 17 residues. The CDR3 loop is CSAGPTVQGRGTDTQYF. The CDR3 DNA follows: TGCAGCGCCGGGCCGACCGTCCAAGGCAGGGGCACAGATACGCAGTATTTT.

The V and J genes are TRBV15 and TRBJ1-2; 9 bases agree with TRBD1. The CDR3 spans 16 residues. In germline, CDR1 is LNHNV, CDR2 YYDKDF (reference sequence). After removal of 3 bases from V and 4 bases from J, the junction contained 9 bases not matched to a gene. CDR3 sequence: CATSSDGTGISYGYTF. CDR3 coding DNA: TGTGCCACCAGCAGTGATGGGACAGGGATCTCCTATGGCTACACCTTC.

J is TRBJ2-1 and V is TRBV9; tentatively, D is TRBD1 (6 bases). With 2 bases removed from V and 10 bases from J, the gap between germline ends came to 13 bases. Germline lookup yields CDR1 SGDLS and CDR2 YYNGEE. This CDR3 spans 13 amino acids. The CDR3 DNA follows: TGTGCCAGCAGCGTTGGGGGCGCCCGAGAGCAGTTCTTC. This sequence encodes CASSVGGAREQFF.

The rearrangement links TRBV14 to TRBJ2-5; D perhaps matches TRBD2 (6 bases). Trimming left V 3 bases short and J 11 bases short, with 13 bases between. The CDR3 covers 12 residues. Germline V CDR1 and CDR2: SGHDN, FVKESK. CDR3 in amino acids: CASSHGGMVQYF. The DNA of the CDR3 is TGTGCCAGCAGCCACGGGGGAATGGTGCAGTACTTC.

The J gene is TRBJ2-7, the V gene TRBV5-1; D gene uncertain. V lost 0 bases and J 0 bases, leaving 7 bases between the germline ends. The germline V gene has CDR1 SGHRS and CDR2 YFSETQ. This CDR3 has 14 amino acids. The CDR3 bases are TGCGCCAGCAGCTTGGTGGGCGCCTCCTACGAGCAGTACTTC. Amino acid sequence: CASSLVGASYEQYF.

This chain uses TRBV27 with TRBJ1-1; 9 bases match TRBD1. Germline V lookup: CDR1 MNHEY, CDR2 SMNVEV (reference sequence). This CDR3 spans 15 amino acids. The J segment lost 0 bases and the V segment lost 4 bases, leaving 3 bases of the junction unmatched. CDR3 DNA: TGTGCCAGCAGTTATGGGACAGGGATGAACACTGAAGCTTTCTTT. Its translation is CASSYGTGMNTEAFF.

There are a few counts of this clone. The chain links TRBV11-3 to TRBJ2-3; the D gene is possibly TRBD2 (5 bases). CDR3 size: 16 residues. Germline V gene lookup returns CDR1 SGHNT and CDR2 YENEEA. Deletions cut 4 bases from V and 7 bases from J, with 21 bases between. The CDR3: CASSSDWPPGSNTQYF. CDR3 DNA sequence: TGTGCCAGCAGCTCGGACTGGCCCCCTGGAAGTAATACGCAGTATTTT. The full variable domain, completed using reference TRBV11-3 and TRBJ2-3, is EAGVVQSPRYKIIEKKQPVAFWCNPISGHNTLYWYLQNLGQGPELLIRYENEEAVDDSQLPKDRFSAERLKGVDSTLKIQPAELGDSAVYLCASSSDWPPGSNTQYFGPGTRLTVL.

V and J are TRBV30 and TRBJ1-1; 10 nucleotides agree with TRBD1. Germline V CDR1 and CDR2: GTSNPN, SVGIG (reference sequence). This CDR3 is built from 17 residues. V gave up 2 bases and J gave up 6 bases; unmatched junction bases: 15. The CDR3 DNA is TGTGCCTGGAGTAGGGGAGCGCGGACAGGGGGACACGCTGAAGCTTTCTTT. Translated: CAWSRGARTGGHAEAFF.

The J gene is TRBJ2-7, the V gene TRBV28; D uncertain. The CDR3 is 13 residues long. Germline V gene lookup returns CDR1 MDHEN and CDR2 SYDVKM. Trimming took off 9 bases at V and 6 bases at J, with 18 bases between the two ends. CDR3 DNA sequence: TGTGCCAGTTCTAGAGAGGTAACTGCCGAGCAGTACTTC. Protein sequence: CASSREVTAEQYF.

The chain carries TRBV6-5 and TRBJ2-2; TRBD1 is a possible D gene (6 bases). V was cut by 4 bases and J by 7 bases, with 16 bases left in between. CDR3 length equals 15 residues. From germline, CDR1 is MNHEY and CDR2 SVGAGI. CDR3 loop: CASSSSQGEVGELFF. The CDR3 nucleotides are TGTGCCAGCAGTTCGTCACAGGGAGAGGTCGGGGAGCTGTTTTTT.

The sample holds a few counts of this clone. The V and J genes are TRBV5-1 and TRBJ2-5; D unclear. Germline assignment: CDR1 SGHRS and CDR2 YFSETQ. Trimming left V 2 bases short and J 4 bases short, with 3 bases between. The CDR3 extends over 11 amino acids. The chain's CDR3 is CASSFLETQYF. Written as DNA, the CDR3 is TGCGCCAGCAGCTTCTTAGAGACCCAGTACTTC.

This rearrangement joins TRBV7-9 to TRBJ2-7; perhaps TRBD1 as D (5 bases). Germline assignment: CDR1 SEHNR and CDR2 FQNEAQ (reference sequence). Trimming left V 1 base short and J 9 bases short, with 7 bases between. CDR3 length: 11 amino acids. CDR3 residues: CASSLEGRQYF. The CDR3 DNA reads as TGTGCCAGCAGCTTAGAGGGGCGGCAGTACTTC.

The CDR3 coding sequence is TGTGCCAGCAGCTCGGGACAGGGATTAAGGGATGAGCAGTTCTTC. Its protein is CASSSGQGLRDEQFF. The J gene is TRBJ2-1, the V gene TRBV7-6, with TRBD1 matching over 9 bases. The CDR3 is made up of 15 amino acids. CDR1 is SGHVS, CDR2 FNYEAQ, per germline. V was clipped by 4 bases and J by 8 bases; unmatched bases: 9.

V and J are TRBV5-4 and TRBJ1-4, with D perhaps matching TRBD1 (5 bases). V was cut by 3 bases and J by 8 bases, with 8 bases left in between. This CDR3 spans 12 amino acids. CDR1 SGHNT and CDR2 YYREEE come from the germline V gene (reference sequence). In DNA form, the CDR3 reads TGTGCCAGCAGCTCGAAGGGGGAAAAACTGTTTTTT. This sequence encodes CASSSKGEKLFF.